These 15 T cell receptor beta chains share one sample of origin, sequenced in a study of blood T cell repertoires in COVID-19 (dated by TCRdb to the early 2020s). Receptors were amplified or captured by the immunoSEQ multiplex PCR assay. TCRdb obtained this table from immuneACCESS and retained in-frame rearrangements with V and J assigned. These tables miss some clones; where compared with another copy, unresolved V genes account for less than half of the shortfall, and the remainder is unexplained. Recorded for this sample are 70,000 to 100,000 clones; roughly 90% of them occurred a single time. Roughly 1.7% of the sample is held by the ten biggest clonotypes. The specimen sequenced was peripheral blood. The receptors were gathered from a man aged 55 to 70 with acute or convalescent COVID-19.

The rearrangement uses TRBV10-3 and TRBJ2-2, with a possible D match to TRBD2 (5 bases). The CDR3 has 16 amino acids. The V end lost 0 bases, the J end lost 2 bases, and 10 bases lay between the germline ends. Germline V gene data show CDR1 as ENHRY and CDR2 as SYGVKD. The CDR3 bases are TGTGCCATCAGTGAGTCGGTAGCGAGCAACACCGGGGAGCTGTTTTTT. Protein: CAISESVASNTGELFF.

This chain uses TRBV5-1 with TRBJ2-6, with 9 positions matching TRBD2. Germline CDR1 is SGHRS and CDR2 is YFSETQ. The CDR3 sequence is 19 residues long. With 0 bases clipped from V and 0 bases from J, the junction kept 7 bases outside the gene matches. DNA for the CDR3: TGCGCCAGCAGCTTGGTGCGGGGGGGAGATAGCTCTGGGGCCAACGTCCTGACTTTC. Protein sequence: CASSLVRGGDSSGANVLTF.

The genes are TRBV19 and TRBJ1-5, with D uncertain. Germline-derived CDR1 and CDR2 are LNHDA and SQIVND (reference sequence). Between the trimmed V and J ends, which lost 5 bases and 1 base, there was a span of 27 bases. This CDR3 is 20 amino acids long. The DNA for the CDR3 is TGTGCCAGTAGTCCTATTGATACGGTCCAGACGGGTGAGAGCAATCAGCCCCAGCATTTT. It translates to CASSPIDTVQTGESNQPQHF.

CDR3 region: CASSLEGQSTNEQFF. The CDR3 DNA is TGTGCCAGCAGCTTAGAGGGACAGAGCACCAATGAGCAGTTCTTC. The chain combines TRBV7-2 with TRBJ2-1; 7 bases agree with TRBD1. Losses at the gene ends were 1 base for V and 6 bases for J; bases not matched to a gene: 6. This CDR3 contains 15 residues. Germline values: CDR1 SGHTA, CDR2 FQGNSA.

V gene TRBV27 combines with J gene TRBJ2-7, with 9 bases identical to TRBD2. Germline-derived CDR1 and CDR2 are MNHEY and SMNVEV (reference sequence). The V and J ends lost 6 bases and 2 bases, in that order; junction bases with no gene match: 8. The CDR3 runs to 15 residues. CDR3 region: CASRLAGDTTYEQYF. The CDR3 region has the DNA TGTGCCAGCAGGTTAGCGGGAGACACCACCTACGAGCAGTACTTC.

The chain recombines TRBV10-3 with TRBJ2-1; the D gene is possibly TRBD1 (5 bases). The CDR3 sequence is 17 residues long. Germline CDR1 reads ENHRY; CDR2 reads SYGVKD. Trimming removed 0 bases from V and 2 bases from J, with 14 bases in between. The CDR3: CAISESLGEGAYNEQFF. The CDR3 nucleotides are TGTGCCATCAGTGAGTCCCTAGGGGAAGGGGCCTACAATGAGCAGTTCTTC.

The chain links TRBV19 to TRBJ1-1; D possibly corresponds to TRBD1 (5 bases). CDR3 length: 16 amino acids. Trimming left V 2 bases short and J 4 bases short, with 17 bases between. The germline V gene encodes CDR1 LNHDA and CDR2 SQIVND (reference sequence). CDR3 DNA: TGTGCCAGTAGTATACCGACGACGGGGGGTAGCACTGAAGCTTTCTTT. This encodes CASSIPTTGGSTEAFF.

This chain links TRBV6-1 with TRBJ1-6, with D maybe TRBD1 (6 bases). The length of the CDR3 is 16 residues. The germline V gene has CDR1 MNHNS and CDR2 SASEGT. Trimming took 4 bases from V and 9 from J, leaving 19 bases between them. CDR3 sequence reads: CASSASGQKGGSPLHF. Written as DNA, the CDR3 is TGTGCCAGCAGTGCGTCTGGGCAAAAAGGGGGTTCACCCCTCCACTTT.

This clone showed up just once. The rearrangement uses TRBV24-1 and TRBJ1-4; a possible D gene is TRBD1 (6 bases). This CDR3 contains 16 residues. Trimming took off 3 bases at V and 5 bases at J, with 15 bases between the two ends. Germline CDR1 KGHDR, CDR2 SFDVKD. DNA for the CDR3: TGTGCCACCAGTGATCCCACCCCTGGACAGAATGAAAAACTGTTTTTT. Its protein product is CATSDPTPGQNEKLFF.

This sequence joins TRBV18 and TRBJ1-1; no definite D call. The CDR3 covers 12 residues. The V and J ends lost 4 bases and 2 bases respectively, with 5 bases between them. Germline CDR1 is KGHSH and CDR2 is LQKENI. The CDR3 nucleotides read TGTGCCAGCTCACAAACAAACACTGAAGCTTTCTTT. It translates to CASSQTNTEAFF.

The chain couples TRBV6-6 to TRBJ1-4; possibly TRBD1 for D (6 bases). Germline CDR1 reads MNHNY; CDR2 reads SVGAGI (reference sequence). The length of the CDR3 is 12 residues. With 8 bases removed from V and 3 bases from J, the gap between germline ends came to 7 bases. DNA for the CDR3: TGTGCCAGCTCAGGGGCTAATGAAAAACTGTTTTTT. Translated, it gives CASSGANEKLFF.

The gene calls are TRBV4-3 and TRBJ1-3; D may be TRBD1 (6 bases). V lost 0 bases and J 0 bases, leaving 12 bases between the germline ends. CDR3 length equals 17 residues. CDR1 and CDR2 from the germline V gene are LGHNA and YSLEER. CDR3 DNA sequence: TGCGCCAGCAGCCAAGAAGAGGGGGAAAGCTCTGGAAACACCATATATTTT. Its protein product is CASSQEEGESSGNTIYF.

The V gene is TRBV6-5, the J gene TRBJ2-3, with D tentatively TRBD1 (6 bases). The CDR3 is 13 amino acids. With 8 bases removed from V and 2 bases from J, the gap between germline ends came to 11 bases. Germline-derived CDR1 and CDR2 are MNHEY and SVGAGI. The CDR3 is CASWDTLTDTQYF. In DNA form, the CDR3 reads TGTGCCAGCTGGGACACCCTCACAGATACGCAGTATTTT.

The CDR3 sequence is CSGTSRASGSTDTQYF. The CDR3 DNA reads as TGCAGCGGCACCTCGAGGGCTAGCGGATCCACAGATACGCAGTATTTT. J is TRBJ2-3 and V is TRBV29-1, with 7 positions matching TRBD2. Trimming at V came to 7 bases and at J to 2 bases, leaving 15 bases not matched to a gene. This CDR3 contains 16 residues. Germline V lookup: CDR1 SQVTM, CDR2 ANQGSEA.

Here the CDR3 DNA reads TGTGCCAGCACGAACCATATGCGGGGGGAATCCTACGAGCAGTACTTC. Amino acid sequence: CASTNHMRGESYEQYF. The chain recombines TRBV5-5 with TRBJ2-7; 8 bases align to TRBD2. CDR3 size: 16 residues. J gave up 1 base and V 6 bases, and 12 bases lay outside the gene matches. Germline assignment: CDR1 SGHKS and CDR2 YYEKEE (reference sequence).